A selection of T cell receptor beta chains follows, all from one sample in a study of shared clonotypes between healthy human individuals. Profiled with immunoSEQ multiplex PCR; TCRdb holds only in-frame clones, not every one. The sample contains about 490,000 clones, around four fifths of which appear only once. Sequencing input: PBMCs. The receptors shown here come from a woman between 40 and 50 years old in good health. Some clones in this sample may be carry-over from other donors' samples. The CDR3 runs from the conserved cysteine through the conserved F or W. The D gene is left open where the match is weak. The listing skips clone size in some rows; elsewhere it reads once, few, many or a size class.

>NA|TRBJ2-7|few|TRBV28
TGTGCCAGCAGTTTCAGCGGAGGGACAGCCTACGAGCAGTACTTC
CASSFSGGTAYEQYF
>TRBD2|TRBJ2-2|NA|TRBV30
TGTGCCCTGGGAGGCGGACTAGCGGCCACCGGGGAGCTGTTTTTT
CALGGGLAATGELFF
>NA|TRBJ1-1|few|TRBV7-9
TGTGCCAGCAGCTTAGCGGGCCTACAAAACACTGAAGCTTTCTTT
CASSLAGLQNTEAFF
>NA|TRBJ2-7|NA|TRBV10-2
TGCGCCAGCTCCTACAGGGAGCCCGATAAAGGGTACGAGCAGTACTTC
CASSYREPDKGYEQYF
>NA|TRBJ2-1|NA|TRBV1
TGCACCAGCAGGCCAAGAAATGAACTAGCGGGAGGGCCCGAAAGCTCCTACAATGAGCAGTTCTTC
CTSRPRNELAGGPESSYNEQFF
>TRBD2|TRBJ2-1|once|TRBV14
TGTGCCAGCAGCCCACCCCTCCTAGCGGGAGGCGATGAGCAGTTCTTC
CASSPPLLAGGDEQFF
>TRBD2|TRBJ2-1|NA|TRBV4-2
TGTGCCAGCAACCTCCCATCCGGCCTAGCGGGGGGTGAGCAGTTCTTC
CASNLPSGLAGGEQFF
>NA|TRBJ1-5|NA|TRBV6-4
TGTGCCAGCAGTGACTCCGAGGGAGCTCAGCCCCAGCATTTT
CASSDSEGAQPQHF
>NA|TRBJ2-1|NA|TRBV2
TGTGCCAGCAGTGACCTCGGACCCTACAATGAGCAGTTCTTC
CASSDLGPYNEQFF
>NA|TRBJ1-2|NA|TRBV14
TGTGCCAGCAGCTTAGGAAAGAGACGCCTGGACTATGGCTACACCTTC
CASSLGKRRLDYGYTF
>NA|TRBJ2-2|NA|TRBV7-8
TGTGCCAGCAGCTTAGTACGAAGGACGAACACCGGGGAGCTGTTTTTT
CASSLVRRTNTGELFF
>NA|TRBJ2-7|once|TRBV6-1
TGTGCCAGCAGCCCCCCCGATCGGGTGTCCGCCGAGCAGTACTTC
CASSPPDRVSAEQYF
>NA|TRBJ2-7|NA|TRBV5-1
TGCGCCAGCAGCCTGCCGGGGCAGGAGCAGTACTTC
CASSLPGQEQYF
>NA|TRBJ2-3|NA|TRBV15
TGTGCCACCAGCGGAAGGACAGAGAACACAGATACGCAGTATTTT
CATSGRTENTDTQYF
>TRBD1|TRBJ1-6|few|TRBV7-2
TGTGCCAGCAGCTTAGGGTTGGGCAGGGGGTTATATAATTCACCCCTCCACTTT
CASSLGLGRGLYNSPLHF
>NA|TRBJ1-1|NA|TRBV7-3
TGTGCCAGCAGCTTAACGGGACTCCCGAACACTGAAGCTTTCTTT
CASSLTGLPNTEAFF
>NA|TRBJ1-4|once|TRBV5-1
TGCGCCAGCCAACCGGGTCCCGAGGAAAAACTGTTTTTT
CASQPGPEEKLFF
>NA|TRBJ2-1|NA|TRBV11-2
TGTGCCAGCAGCTTAGGAAGGAATCCCTGGTTCAATGAGCAGTTCTTC
CASSLGRNPWFNEQFF
>NA|TRBJ1-5|NA|TRBV7-9
TGTGCCAGCAGCCCGCCGGGGGCCGAGGCTCAGCCCCAGCATTTT
CASSPPGAEAQPQHF
>NA|TRBJ1-4|NA|TRBV6-9
TGTGCCAGCAGTTATTCCCCCGGGAGTCTGGAATCCACTAATGAAAAACTGTTTTTT
CASSYSPGSLESTNEKLFF
>NA|TRBJ2-1|NA|TRBV7-6
TGTGCCAGCAGCTTAAGTTCCGGGGGACTTTCTCAGTTCTTC
CASSLSSGGLSQFF
>TRBD1|TRBJ2-3|NA|TRBV11-2
TGTGCCAGCAGCTTGCAAAACAGGGGCGATACGCAGTATTTT
CASSLQNRGDTQYF
>TRBD1|TRBJ2-3|NA|TRBV7-6
TGTGCCAGCAGCTTCGGGACAGGTTCTAGCACAGATACGCAGTATTTT
CASSFGTGSSTDTQYF
>NA|TRBJ1-5|NA|TRBV5-4
TGTGCCAGCAGCTGGGACAATGGGGAGCCCCAGCATTTT
CASSWDNGEPQHF
>TRBD1|TRBJ1-5|few|TRBV2
TGTGCCAGCAAGATCTTACAGGGGAATCAGCCCCAGCATTTT
CASKILQGNQPQHF
>NA|TRBJ2-1|NA|TRBV11-2
TGTGCCAGCAGCCCGCAAAGGACTCGGGGTGAGCAGTTCTTC
CASSPQRTRGEQFF
>TRBD1|TRBJ2-1|NA|TRBV9
TGTGCCAGCAGCGCCGCAGGGGGCTCCTACAATGAGCAGTTCTTC
CASSAAGGSYNEQFF
>TRBD2|TRBJ2-3|NA|TRBV5-1
TGCGCCAGCAGCTGGGGACAGGGGCGGACTAGCGGGAGAGGGAGTGGCACAGATACGCAGTATTTT
CASSWGQGRTSGRGSGTDTQYF
>TRBD2|TRBJ2-7|NA|TRBV10-3
TGTGCCATCATTCCCCGAGGGACTAGCGGGAGTCTCCACGAGCAGTACTTC
CAIIPRGTSGSLHEQYF
>NA|TRBJ1-1|NA|TRBV21-1
TGTGCCAGCAGCCACGACGGGTGGACTGAAGCTTTCTTT
CASSHDGWTEAFF
>NA|TRBJ2-5|NA|TRBV19
TGTGCCAGTACGGCTGGGGAGACCCAGTACTTC
CASTAGETQYF
>NA|TRBJ2-2|NA|TRBV7-8
TGTGCCAGCAGCGTGGTGAGGTTTTGGACCGGGGAGCTGTTTTTT
CASSVVRFWTGELFF
>TRBD2|TRBJ2-7|NA|TRBV6-1
TGTGCCACCGCCCTAGCGGGAGCGCACGAGCAGTACTTC
CATALAGAHEQYF
>TRBD2|TRBJ2-3|NA|TRBV28
TGTGCCAGCAGTTTACCCCCTAGAGGGAGGGACGATACGCAGTATTTT
CASSLPPRGRDDTQYF
>TRBD2|TRBJ2-3|NA|TRBV15
TGTGCCACCAGCAGAGATCTCTCCAGCGGGGCCCCAGATACGCAGTATTTT
CATSRDLSSGAPDTQYF
>NA|TRBJ2-7|NA|TRBV6-5
TGTGCCAGCAGTTTGCCCGTGGACAGTTACTACTACGAGCAGTACTTC
CASSLPVDSYYYEQYF
>TRBD2|TRBJ2-1|many|TRBV16
TGTGCCAGCAGCCAACTAGCGGGATCCTACAATGAGCAGTTCTTC
CASSQLAGSYNEQFF
>NA|TRBJ1-5|NA|TRBV2
TGTGCCAGCACCTCTTTCGTCGATCAGCCCCAGCATTTT
CASTSFVDQPQHF
>NA|TRBJ2-1|few|TRBV27
TGTGCCAGCAGTCCCCTTTACGAGACCTTCTCCTACAATGAGCAGTTCTTC
CASSPLYETFSYNEQFF
>NA|TRBJ1-2|few|TRBV9
TGTGCCAGCAGCGTAGACGTCACTGGGGACTCTGGTGAGGGGTCTAACTATGGCTACACCTTC
CASSVDVTGDSGEGSNYGYTF